The clone carrying this T cell receptor (beta chain) is a singleton in its sample. The data originate from a study of blood T cell repertoires in COVID-19. Profiled with immunoSEQ multiplex PCR; TCRdb holds only in-frame clones, not every one. This table has about 360,000 clones, roughly 86% appearing once. V lost 3 bases, J lost 2 bases, and 7 bases stayed unmatched. This CDR3 spans 14 amino acids. Germline V gene lookup returns CDR1 GTSNPN and CDR2 SVGIG (reference sequence). This TCR was recovered from a man aged 30 to 39 who had recovered from COVID-19. Source material: PBMCs or T cells enriched from blood (not recorded which). The chain has TRBV30 and TRBJ2-7; 7 nucleotides align to TRBD1. DNA for the CDR3: TGTGCCTGGAGGTCTGGGACAGTCCCCTACGAGCAGTACTTC. Translation gives CAWRSGTVPYEQYF.